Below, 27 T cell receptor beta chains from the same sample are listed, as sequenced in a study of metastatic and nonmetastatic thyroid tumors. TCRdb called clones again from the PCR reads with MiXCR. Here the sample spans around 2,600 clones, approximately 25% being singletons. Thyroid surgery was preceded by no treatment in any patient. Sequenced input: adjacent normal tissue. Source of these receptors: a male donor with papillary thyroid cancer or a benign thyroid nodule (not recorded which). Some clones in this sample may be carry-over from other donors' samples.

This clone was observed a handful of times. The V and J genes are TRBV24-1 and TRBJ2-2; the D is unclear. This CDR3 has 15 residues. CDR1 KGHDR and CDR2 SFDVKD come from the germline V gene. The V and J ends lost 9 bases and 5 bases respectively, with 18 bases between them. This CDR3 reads CATSPRAGYTGELFF. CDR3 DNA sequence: TGTGCCACCTCGCCTCGGGCAGGTTATACCGGGGAGCTGTTTTTT.

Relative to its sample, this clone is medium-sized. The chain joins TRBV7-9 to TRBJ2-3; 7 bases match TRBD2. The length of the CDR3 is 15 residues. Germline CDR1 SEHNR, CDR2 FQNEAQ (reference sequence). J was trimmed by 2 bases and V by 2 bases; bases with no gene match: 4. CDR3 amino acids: CASSLMAGATDTQYF. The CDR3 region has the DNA TGTGCCAGCAGCTTAATGGCGGGAGCCACAGATACGCAGTATTTT.

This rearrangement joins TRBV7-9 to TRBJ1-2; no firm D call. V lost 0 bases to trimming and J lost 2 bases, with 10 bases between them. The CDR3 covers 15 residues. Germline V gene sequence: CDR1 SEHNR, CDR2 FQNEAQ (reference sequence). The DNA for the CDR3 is TGTGCCAGCAGCTTAGCTATGGGTTTCAACTATGGCTACACCTTC. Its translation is CASSLAMGFNYGYTF.

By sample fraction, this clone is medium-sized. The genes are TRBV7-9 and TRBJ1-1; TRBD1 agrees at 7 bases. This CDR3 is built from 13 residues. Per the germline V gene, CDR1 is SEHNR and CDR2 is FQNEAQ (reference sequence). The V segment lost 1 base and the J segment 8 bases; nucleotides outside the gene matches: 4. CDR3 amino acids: CASSLGSTGEAFF. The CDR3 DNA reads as TGTGCCAGCAGCTTAGGGTCGACAGGGGAAGCTTTCTTT.

CDR3 in amino acids: CASSSVHCTNYGYTF. The DNA of the CDR3 is TGCGCCAGCAGCTCTGTACATTGTACCAACTATGGCTACACCTTC. J is TRBJ1-2 and V is TRBV5-1; D is unclear. This CDR3 spans 15 amino acids. Per germline, CDR1 SGHRS and CDR2 YFSETQ. Trimming removed 3 bases from V and 2 bases from J, with 14 bases in between.

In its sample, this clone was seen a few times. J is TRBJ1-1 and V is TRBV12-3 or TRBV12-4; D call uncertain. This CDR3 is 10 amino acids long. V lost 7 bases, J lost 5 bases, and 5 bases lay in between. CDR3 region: CASIYTEAFF. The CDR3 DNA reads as TGTGCCAGCATTTATACTGAAGCTTTCTTT.

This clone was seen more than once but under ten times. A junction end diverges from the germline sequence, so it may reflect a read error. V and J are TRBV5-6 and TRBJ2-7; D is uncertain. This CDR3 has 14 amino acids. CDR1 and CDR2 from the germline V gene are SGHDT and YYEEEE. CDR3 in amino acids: CAISLYGYHHEQYF. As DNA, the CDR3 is TGTGCCATCAGCTTGTATGGTTATCACCACGAGCAGTACTTC.

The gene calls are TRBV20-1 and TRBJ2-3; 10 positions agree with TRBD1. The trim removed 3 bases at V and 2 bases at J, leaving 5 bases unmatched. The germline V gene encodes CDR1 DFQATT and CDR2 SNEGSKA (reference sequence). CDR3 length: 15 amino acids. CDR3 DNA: TGCAGTGCTAGTGGGGACAGGGGAGACACAGATACGCAGTATTTT. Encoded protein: CSASGDRGDTDTQYF.

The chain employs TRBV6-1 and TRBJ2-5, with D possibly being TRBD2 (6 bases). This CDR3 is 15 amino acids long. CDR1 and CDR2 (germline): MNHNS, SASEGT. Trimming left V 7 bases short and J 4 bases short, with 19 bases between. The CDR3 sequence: CASTASVSSSETQYF. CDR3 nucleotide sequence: TGTGCCAGCACGGCTAGCGTCTCCTCTTCAGAGACCCAGTACTTC.

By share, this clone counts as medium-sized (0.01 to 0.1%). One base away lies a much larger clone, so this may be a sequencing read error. CDR3 coding DNA: TGTGCCAGCAGTTCCCCAGGGGCCGAAGCATACGGGCAGTACTTC. This translates into CASSSPGAEAYGQYF. This chain connects TRBV28 to TRBJ2-7; D possibly corresponds to TRBD1 (6 bases). Germline CDR1 reads MDHEN; CDR2 reads SYDVKM. The CDR3 spans 15 residues.

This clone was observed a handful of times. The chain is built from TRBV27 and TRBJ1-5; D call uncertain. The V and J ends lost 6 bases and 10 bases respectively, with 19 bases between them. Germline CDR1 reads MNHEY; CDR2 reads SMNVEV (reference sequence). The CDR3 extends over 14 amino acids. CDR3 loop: CASSSGLREHPQHF. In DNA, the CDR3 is TGTGCCAGCAGCTCCGGTCTACGGGAACATCCCCAGCATTTT.

The chain's CDR3 is CASSVDRGAEQYF. For the CDR3, the DNA is TGTGCCAGCAGCGTCGACAGGGGTGCTGAGCAGTACTTC. The gene calls are TRBV6-1 and TRBJ2-7; 8 positions agree with TRBD1. Germline CDR1 reads MNHNS; CDR2 reads SASEGT. The CDR3 runs to 13 residues. V lost 6 bases to trimming and J lost 7 bases; unmatched junction nucleotides: 8.

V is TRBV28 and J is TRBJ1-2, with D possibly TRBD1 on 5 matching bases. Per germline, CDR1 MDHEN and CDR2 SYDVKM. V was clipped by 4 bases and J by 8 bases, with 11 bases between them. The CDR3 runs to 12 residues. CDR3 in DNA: TGTGCCAGCAGTTGGGGGGATTTGGGCTACACCTTC. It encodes CASSWGDLGYTF.

The CDR3 DNA is TGTGCCAGCCGGGGGTTAGGACTCGCGGGGAAAAATGAGCAGTTCTTC. It translates to CASRGLGLAGKNEQFF. This sequence joins TRBV6-1 and TRBJ2-1; tentative D call: TRBD2 (6 bases). V gave up 8 bases and J gave up 7 bases, with 24 bases separating them. This CDR3 spans 16 amino acids. Germline-derived CDR1 and CDR2 are MNHNS and SASEGT.

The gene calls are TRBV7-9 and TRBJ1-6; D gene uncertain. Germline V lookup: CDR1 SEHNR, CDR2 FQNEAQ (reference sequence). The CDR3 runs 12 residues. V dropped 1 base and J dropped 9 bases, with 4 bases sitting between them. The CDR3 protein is CASSLEGSPLHF. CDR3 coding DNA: TGTGCCAGCAGCTTAGAGGGTTCACCCCTCCACTTT.

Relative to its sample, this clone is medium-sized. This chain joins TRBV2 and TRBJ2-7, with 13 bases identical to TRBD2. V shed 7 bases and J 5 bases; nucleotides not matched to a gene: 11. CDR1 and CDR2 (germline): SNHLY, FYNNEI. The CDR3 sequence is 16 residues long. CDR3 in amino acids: CASNKILAGGRHEQYF. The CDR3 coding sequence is TGTGCCAGCAATAAGATACTAGCGGGAGGGAGGCACGAGCAGTACTTC.

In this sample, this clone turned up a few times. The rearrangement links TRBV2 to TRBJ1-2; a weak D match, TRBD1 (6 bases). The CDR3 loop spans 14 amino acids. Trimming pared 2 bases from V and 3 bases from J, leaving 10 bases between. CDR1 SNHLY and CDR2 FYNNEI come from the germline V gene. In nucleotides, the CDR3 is TGTGCCAGCAGTGAACGCAACAGGGACTATGGCTACACCTTC. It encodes CASSERNRDYGYTF. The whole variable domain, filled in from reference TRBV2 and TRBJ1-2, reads EPEVTQTPSHQVTQMGQEVILRCVPISNHLYFYWYRQILGQKVEFLVSFYNNEISEKSEIFDDQFSVERPDGSNFTLKIRSTKLEDSAMYFCASSERNRDYGYTFGSGTRLTVV.

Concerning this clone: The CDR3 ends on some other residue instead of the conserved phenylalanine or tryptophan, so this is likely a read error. The CDR3 protein is CAIRPTDTQYL. The CDR3 DNA reads TGTGCCATCAGACCTACAGATACGCAGTATTTA. This chain links TRBV7-9 with TRBJ2-3; D remains ambiguous. Germline values: CDR1 SEHNR, CDR2 FQNEAQ (reference sequence). The CDR3 consists of 11 residues. The V and J ends lost 10 bases and 3 bases respectively, with 8 bases between them.

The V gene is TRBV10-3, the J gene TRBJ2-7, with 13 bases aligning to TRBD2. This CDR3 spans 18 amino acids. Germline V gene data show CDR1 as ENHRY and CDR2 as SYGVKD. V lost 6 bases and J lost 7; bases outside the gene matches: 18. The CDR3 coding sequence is TGTGCCATCAGGGTCTCGATTCGTGGACTAGCGGGAGTGTGGGAGCAGTACTTC. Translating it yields CAIRVSIRGLAGVWEQYF.

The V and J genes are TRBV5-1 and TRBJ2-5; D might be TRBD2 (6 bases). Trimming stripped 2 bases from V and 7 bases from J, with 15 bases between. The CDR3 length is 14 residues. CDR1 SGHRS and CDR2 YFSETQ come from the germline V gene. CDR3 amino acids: CASSFHPSSVTQYF. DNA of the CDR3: TGCGCCAGCAGCTTTCATCCGTCTAGCGTGACCCAGTACTTC. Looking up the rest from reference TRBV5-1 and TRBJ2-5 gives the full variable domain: KAGVTQTPRYLIKTRGQQVTLSCSPISGHRSVSWYQQTPGQGLQFLFEYFSETQRNKGNFPGRFSGRQFSNSRSEMNVSTLELGDSALYLCASSFHPSSVTQYFGPGTRLLVL.

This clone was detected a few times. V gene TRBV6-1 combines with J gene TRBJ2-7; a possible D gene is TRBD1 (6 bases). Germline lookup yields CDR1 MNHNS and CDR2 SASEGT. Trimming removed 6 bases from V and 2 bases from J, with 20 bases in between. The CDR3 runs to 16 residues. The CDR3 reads CASRDPAGEITYEQYF. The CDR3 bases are TGTGCCAGCAGAGACCCGGCAGGGGAGATTACCTACGAGCAGTACTTC.

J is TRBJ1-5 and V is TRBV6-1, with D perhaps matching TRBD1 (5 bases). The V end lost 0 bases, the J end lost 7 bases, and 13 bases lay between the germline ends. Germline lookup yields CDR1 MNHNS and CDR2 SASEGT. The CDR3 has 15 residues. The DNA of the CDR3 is TGTGCCAGCAGTGAAGCGGTGGCAGGGCGCCAGCCCCAGCATTTT. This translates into CASSEAVAGRQPQHF.

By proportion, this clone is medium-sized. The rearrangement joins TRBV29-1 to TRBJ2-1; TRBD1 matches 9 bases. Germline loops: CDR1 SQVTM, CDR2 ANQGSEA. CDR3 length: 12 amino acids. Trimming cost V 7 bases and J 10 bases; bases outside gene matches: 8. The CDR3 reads CSGRTGAQEQFF. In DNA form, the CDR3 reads TGCAGCGGCCGGACAGGGGCGCAGGAGCAGTTCTTC.

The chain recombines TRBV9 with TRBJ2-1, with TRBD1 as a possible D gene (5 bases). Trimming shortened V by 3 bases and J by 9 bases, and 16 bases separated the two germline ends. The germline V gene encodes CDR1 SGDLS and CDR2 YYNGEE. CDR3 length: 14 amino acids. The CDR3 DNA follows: TGTGCCAGCAGCGGGGGTGGGGCAGACAGTGAGCAGTTCTTC. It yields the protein CASSGGGADSEQFF.

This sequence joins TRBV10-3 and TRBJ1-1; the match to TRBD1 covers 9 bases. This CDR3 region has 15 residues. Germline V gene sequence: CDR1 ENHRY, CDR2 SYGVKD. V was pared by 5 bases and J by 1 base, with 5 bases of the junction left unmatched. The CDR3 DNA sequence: TGTGCCATCAGTAACCCGGGACAGGGGAACACTGAAGCTTTCTTT. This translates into CAISNPGQGNTEAFF.

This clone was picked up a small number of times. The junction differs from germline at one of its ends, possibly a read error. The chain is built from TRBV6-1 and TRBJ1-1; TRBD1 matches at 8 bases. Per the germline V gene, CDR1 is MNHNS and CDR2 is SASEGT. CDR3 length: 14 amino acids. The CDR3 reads CASRTGQGNTEAFF. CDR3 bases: TGTGCCAGCAGGACCGGACAGGGTAACACCGAAGCTTTCTTT.

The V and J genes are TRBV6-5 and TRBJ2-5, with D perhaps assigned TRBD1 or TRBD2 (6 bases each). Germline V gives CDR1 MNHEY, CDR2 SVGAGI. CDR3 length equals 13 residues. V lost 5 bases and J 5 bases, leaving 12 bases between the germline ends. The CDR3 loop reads CASSNGGGETQYF. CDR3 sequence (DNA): TGTGCCAGCAGTAACGGGGGCGGGGAGACCCAGTACTTC.